A single sample gave rise to the 16 T cell receptor beta chains below, sequenced in a study of technical replicates of blood from four donors. Here immunoSEQ multiplex PCR was the method, and the copy in TCRdb shows in-frame clones only, minus some. This sample yields about 62,000 clones, of which just under 90% are seen a single time; more than 4.5% belongs to the top ten. Sequences were obtained from PBMCs. The receptors here all came from a human donor in good health. Some clones in this sample may be carry-over from other donors' samples.

The gene calls are TRBV4-3 and TRBJ2-7; D may be TRBD1 (5 bases). Germline CDR1 LGHNA, CDR2 YSLEER. V was trimmed by 0 bases and J by 2 bases, leaving 8 bases between them. This CDR3 is 14 amino acids long. This CDR3 reads CASSQDREAYEQYF. The CDR3 DNA follows: TGCGCCAGCAGCCAAGACAGGGAAGCCTACGAGCAGTACTTC.

The chain couples TRBV5-1 to TRBJ2-7, with D possibly being TRBD1 (7 bases). This CDR3 comprises 15 residues. Germline V gene data show CDR1 as SGHRS and CDR2 as YFSETQ. Between the trimmed V and J ends, which lost 2 bases and 2 bases, there was a span of 14 bases. The CDR3 DNA reads as TGCGCCAGCAGCTTACAGGGGCGCGGGGCCTACGAGCAGTACTTC. This translates into CASSLQGRGAYEQYF.

The genes are TRBV18 and TRBJ1-2; a weak D match, TRBD1 (6 bases). The CDR3 has 15 residues. The V end lost 0 bases, the J end lost 7 bases, and 15 bases lay between the germline ends. Germline CDR1 reads KGHSH; CDR2 reads LQKENI. The CDR3 reads CASSPPFNRDGGYTF. The CDR3 coding sequence is TGTGCCAGCTCACCACCTTTCAACAGGGACGGTGGCTACACCTTC.

For the CDR3, the DNA is TGTGCCAGCAGCCCTGGGGCTAGCGGGGGGGGAATCTCCTACGAGCAGTACTTC. The encoded protein is CASSPGASGGGISYEQYF. The chain recombines TRBV13 with TRBJ2-7; TRBD2 aligns across 12 bases. CDR3 length: 18 residues. Germline trimming cut 5 bases from V and 0 bases from J; bases unmatched to any gene: 11. CDR1 is PRHDT, CDR2 FYEKMQ, per germline (reference sequence).

V and J are TRBV30 and TRBJ2-2, with 9 positions matching TRBD1. With V trimmed by 4 bases and J by 5 bases, 8 bases remained unmatched. This CDR3 is 15 amino acids long. Looked up from germline, CDR1 is GTSNPN and CDR2 is SVGIG (reference sequence). The CDR3 DNA reads TGTGCCTGGACCCCGGGACAGGGTCGGACCGGGGAGCTGTTTTTT. Its translation: CAWTPGQGRTGELFF.

The chain links TRBV5-6 to TRBJ2-2; 12 nucleotides line up with TRBD1. V lost 2 bases, J lost 6 bases, and 5 bases stayed unmatched. CDR3 size: 16 residues. Per germline, CDR1 SGHDT and CDR2 YYEEEE. The DNA of the CDR3 is TGTGCCAGCAGCTTACCGGGACAGGGGGCTTCCGGGGAGCTGTTTTTT. It encodes CASSLPGQGASGELFF.

The CDR3 protein is CASSQDSRELYTGELFF. CDR3 DNA sequence: TGCGCCAGCAGCCAAGATAGCAGGGAACTCTATACCGGGGAGCTGTTTTTT. The chain joins TRBV4-3 to TRBJ2-2; D is perhaps TRBD1 (5 bases). Per germline, CDR1 LGHNA and CDR2 YSLEER. With 0 bases removed from V and 5 bases from J, the gap between germline ends came to 16 bases. This CDR3 is built from 17 residues.

V is TRBV27 and J is TRBJ2-3, with 10 nucleotides matching TRBD2. CDR3 length: 16 amino acids. V was pared by 2 bases and J by 1 base, with 3 bases of the junction left unmatched. Germline CDR1 reads MNHEY; CDR2 reads SMNVEV (reference sequence). The CDR3 bases are TGTGCCAGCAGTTTAAGGACTAGCGGTCGCACAGATACGCAGTATTTT. This gives the protein CASSLRTSGRTDTQYF.

The chain joins TRBV7-3 to TRBJ2-1, with 9 bases matching TRBD2. The CDR3 length is 13 residues. Germline assignment: CDR1 SGHTA and CDR2 FQGTGA. V was clipped by 5 bases and J by 7 bases; unmatched bases: 3. CDR3 residues: CASSLSGGNEQFF. CDR3 sequence (DNA): TGTGCCAGCAGCCTTAGCGGGGGAAATGAGCAGTTCTTC.

The sample holds a few counts of this clone. The V gene is TRBV5-4, the J gene TRBJ2-7, with D perhaps TRBD1 (6 bases). V was shortened by 0 bases and J by 0 bases, with 7 bases between the two germline ends. Germline-derived CDR1 and CDR2 are SGHNT and YYREEE (reference sequence). This CDR3 contains 14 residues. CDR3 sequence: CASSLDRVSYEQYF. In DNA form, the CDR3 reads TGTGCCAGCAGCTTGGACAGGGTCTCCTACGAGCAGTACTTC. The variable domain in full, completed from reference TRBV5-4 and TRBJ2-7, reads ETGVTQSPTHLIKTRGQQVTLRCSSQSGHNTVSWYQQALGQGPQFIFQYYREEENGRGNFPPRFSGLQFPNYSSELNVNALELDDSALYLCASSLDRVSYEQYFGPGTRLTVT.

The CDR3 DNA reads TGTGCCAGCATCGGGACTAGCAGGCGCACAGATACGCAGTATTTT. This sequence encodes CASIGTSRRTDTQYF. The rearrangement uses TRBV2 and TRBJ2-3; 9 nucleotides line up with TRBD2. The CDR3 runs 15 residues. CDR1 is SNHLY, CDR2 FYNNEI, per germline. Losses at the gene ends were 7 bases for V and 1 base for J; bases not matched to a gene: 6.

The chain joins TRBV2 to TRBJ1-1; perhaps TRBD1 as D (5 bases). V gave up 6 bases and J gave up 1 base, with 12 bases separating them. The CDR3 covers 14 residues. The V gene's germline CDR1 is SNHLY and CDR2 FYNNEI. CDR3 sequence reads: CASRRQLTNTEAFF. The CDR3 DNA reads TGTGCCAGCAGGCGACAGCTGACGAACACTGAAGCTTTCTTT.

About this clone: The same CDR3 arises from other DNA sequences in this sample as well. The chain couples TRBV2 to TRBJ2-7; 9 bases fit TRBD1. The germline V gene encodes CDR1 SNHLY and CDR2 FYNNEI. V shed 4 bases and J 2 bases; nucleotides not matched to a gene: 0. This CDR3 is 13 amino acids long. CDR3 sequence: CASSGQGAYEQYF. In nucleotides, the CDR3 is TGTGCCAGCAGTGGACAGGGGGCCTACGAGCAGTACTTC.

DNA for the CDR3: TGTGCCAGCTCACAGCTAGAGTTCTCCTACAATGAGCAGTTCTTC. Amino acids: CASSQLEFSYNEQFF. J is TRBJ2-1 and V is TRBV18; D ambiguous. CDR1 and CDR2 from the germline V gene are KGHSH and LQKENI. The germline V and J ends were trimmed by 4 bases and 0 bases, with 10 bases remaining between them. The CDR3 covers 15 residues.

CDR3 region: CASSQPGQNYSNQPQHF. DNA for the CDR3: TGCGCCAGCAGTCAACCCGGACAGAACTATAGCAATCAGCCCCAGCATTTT. The chain uses TRBV23-1 and TRBJ1-5; D may be TRBD1 (6 bases). TRBV23-1 belongs to the ORF category, with a function that is uncertain. Trimming took 2 bases from V and 0 from J, leaving 14 bases between them. This CDR3 contains 17 residues.

The V gene is TRBV12-5, the J gene TRBJ2-1, with TRBD2 matching over 12 bases. In germline, CDR1 is LGHNT, CDR2 FRNRAP. V was clipped by 6 bases and J by 4 bases; unmatched bases: 4. This CDR3 has 15 residues. The CDR3 DNA is TGTGCTAGTGGCTCCGGACTAGCGGGGTACAATGAGCAGTTCTTC. This sequence encodes CASGSGLAGYNEQFF.